The T cell receptor (beta chain) described here comes from a study of CD8 T cells in ankylosing spondylitis. Germline V gene data show CDR1 as SGHRS and CDR2 as YFSETQ. The CDR3 has 15 residues. V was cut by 3 bases and J by 2 bases, with 13 bases left in between. TCRdb re-derived calls from the 5' RACE reads in MiXCR, one entry per CDR3 protein. The profile shows 330,000 or so distinct CDR3 sequences, under 8.5% of them singletons. General study results and limits: One TCR beta motif, made up of fewer than 10 highly homologous variants, appeared characteristic of ankylosing spondylitis blood.

This clonotype has just a few counts. Antigen: not known. This receptor was obtained from a male donor with ankylosing spondylitis. V is TRBV5-1 and J is TRBJ2-3; D could derive from TRBD1 or TRBD2 (5 bases each). Sequencing was carried out using blood, either unsorted or a sorted T cell fraction (not recorded which). The CDR3: CASSWGGGYTDTQYF. In nucleotides, the CDR3 is TGCGCCAGCAGCTGGGGTGGGGGATACACAGATACGCAGTATTTT.